This T cell receptor (beta chain) was obtained from a study of early T cells in non-severe SARS-CoV-2 infection. This clonotype has at least ten counts. TCRdb re-derived calls from the 5' RACE reads in MiXCR, one entry per CDR3 protein. In the table there are about 62,000 distinct CDR3 sequences, 8% to 10% of which are singletons. Germline V gene data show CDR1 as LGHNT and CDR2 as FRNRAP. The CDR3 totals 21 residues. Germline trimming cut 4 bases from V and 6 bases from J; bases unmatched to any gene: 21. The sequence came from an adult who was a healthcare worker with PCR-confirmed SARS-CoV-2 infection or an uninfected control (not recorded which). Sequenced input: whole blood. The genes are TRBV12-5 and TRBJ2-2; TRBD1 aligns across 12 bases. CDR3 amino acids: CASGSPIRGQGAPGSPGELFF. In nucleotides, the CDR3 is TGTGCTAGTGGTTCCCCCATTAGGGGACAGGGGGCGCCAGGGTCACCCGGGGAGCTGTTTTTT.